Reported below is one T cell receptor (beta chain). This clone came up many times. It lacks a known antigen. Sequencing ends 3 residues short of the CDR3 end; the germline J gene provides the rest. Both CVID patients and healthy controls were predominantly of Caucasian heritage. Heparinized peripheral whole blood samples of roughly 5 to 8.5 ml were obtained from each donor. Genomic DNA from adults with common variable immune deficiency (CVID) and from healthy adult controls was used for sequencing of TCRbeta CDR3 repertoires. A total of some 22 healthy adult volunteers (about 12 female and about 10 male; age range roughly 23 to 75 years, mean age around 35) were included in the control group. Diluted blood was density-centrifuged over Hypaque 1077 or Ficoll-Paque to isolate peripheral blood mononuclear cells. Unsorted mononuclear cells served as the source of genomic DNA, which was extracted either by Qiagen column purification or by a centrifugation-based method.

For sequencing, equivalent amounts of genomic DNA were input from CVID and control samples. For every sample, a 60 bp segment covering the rearranged TCRbeta CDR3 region was amplified and then sequenced. TCRbeta amplification used the immunoSEQ assay, a bias-corrected multiplex PCR with high-throughput sequencing. Concerning the study's data processing: Every unique nucleotide sequence counted as a clone and was annotated with V, D and J genes, copy number and frequency. Sequences were labeled productive if in frame, and non-productive if out of frame or containing stop codons. As previously described, Shannon's entropy was used to calculate clonality. Mean CDR3 Kyte-Doolittle hydropathy was derived from the predicted amino acid sequences of productive clones. Using the R hclust function, scaled V gene usage was clustered hierarchically with Manhattan distance and complete linkage. To assess clone sharing by CDR3 amino acid sequence, 12 repertoires per group were resampled over 100 rounds. The repertoires were searched for around 72 published EBV-specific and some 250 published CMV-specific TCRbeta sequences. After a couple of CVID samples that produced fewer than 10,000 sequences were dropped from the analysis, roughly 42 CVID repertoires remained. TCRdb took this table from immuneACCESS and kept in-frame rearrangements with V and J called. Such tables lack part of the clones; where checked against another copy, unresolved V genes explain under half of the gap, and the rest is unexplained. D and trimming were read from the DNA, whereas the V and J calls and clone size are those reported in that table. Across this sample, about 52,000 clones were tabulated and none appeared just once. The ten largest clones add up to 1.8% of the sample.

This record comes from a study of T cell clonality in common variable immunodeficiency (dated by TCRdb to the mid-2010s). Broader findings and caveats from the paper: Fewer deletions and N-nucleotide insertions were reportedly observed in CVID TCRbeta sequences, and highly modified clones with 13 or more V deletions were reportedly absent from CVID TCRbeta sequences. Correlations of repertoire features with clinical complications were constrained by heterogeneity among patients within the CVID cohort. Even though DNA input was equal, the average per sample came to 82,000 or so unique sequences for controls compared with some 29,000 for CVID samples. TCRbeta clonality was higher in CVID subjects than in healthy controls (t-test p = 0.018), and the increase was most characteristic of about a third of subjects. Fewer TCRbeta clones were shared among CVID subjects than among healthy controls (p < 0.0001). The authors noted that sequencing repertoires of T cell subpopulations would be needed to clarify what caused the increased clonality in CVID.

V is cut back by 7 bases and J by 6 bases, with 11 bases in the junction unmatched. The cysteine opens and the phenylalanine closes a CDR3 of 14 amino acids. Part of the CDR3 DNA is given, 33 bases translated from base 1. The germline V gene (reference sequence) provides CDR1 LNHDA and CDR2 SQIVND. The sequence derives from a person aged 18 to 69 in good health. The chain couples TRBV19 to TRBJ2-7, with 8 junctional bases fitting TRBD2. The sequenced material came from peripheral blood mononuclear cells. The CDR3 bases that were read are TGTGCCAGTACTGTCGCGGGGGGCCATGGCGAG. The resulting protein is CASTVAGGHGE. The whole CDR3 protein reads CASTVAGGHGEQYF.